Presented here are 22 T cell receptor beta chains from one specimen sequenced in a study of T cells in localized non-small cell lung cancer. TCRdb keeps only in-frame clones here, not all; method: immunoSEQ multiplex PCR. The table shows more than 45,000 clones, with roughly 80% occurring only once. The specimen was peripheral blood, collected before any cancer treatment. These receptors all come from a man aged 40 to 70 with stage I squamous cell lung carcinoma.

This chain uses TRBV7-9 with TRBJ1-1; D is undetermined. CDR3 length equals 13 residues. The germline CDR1 and CDR2 sequences are SEHNR and FQNEAQ (reference sequence). Deletions cut 0 bases from V and 2 bases from J, with 4 bases between. CDR3 nucleotide sequence: TGTGCCAGCAGCTTAGCGCCCAACACTGAAGCTTTCTTT. It yields the protein CASSLAPNTEAFF.

This clone has only a few counts. The rearrangement links TRBV9 to TRBJ1-1; D remains ambiguous. CDR1 is SGDLS and CDR2 is YYNGEE in the germline V gene. Trimming took off 0 bases at V and 5 bases at J, with 11 bases between the two ends. The CDR3 sequence is 14 residues long. CDR3 sequence (DNA): TGTGCCAGCAGCGTAGGGCCTTCGATGACTGAAGCTTTCTTT. Protein sequence: CASSVGPSMTEAFF.

The chain has TRBV7-6 and TRBJ2-7; no reliable D call. The V end lost 1 base, the J end lost 3 bases, and 7 bases lay between the germline ends. Germline CDR1 and CDR2: SGHVS and FNYEAQ. The CDR3 totals 13 residues. The CDR3 spells CASSLGLSYEQYF. Written as DNA, the CDR3 is TGTGCCAGCAGCTTAGGGCTGAGCTACGAGCAGTACTTC.

V and J are TRBV5-1 and TRBJ1-3; D gene unclear. CDR3 length: 16 residues. V was pared by 4 bases and J by 0 bases, with 14 bases between. CDR1 and CDR2 (germline): SGHRS, YFSETQ. The CDR3 here is CASSPQTQASGNTIYF. CDR3 DNA: TGCGCCAGCAGCCCGCAGACACAAGCCTCTGGAAACACCATATATTTT.

This clone came up once. This chain connects TRBV28 to TRBJ1-1, with TRBD1 as a possible D gene (6 bases). V was trimmed by 3 bases and J by 10 bases, leaving 18 bases between them. The length of the CDR3 is 14 residues. In germline, CDR1 is MDHEN, CDR2 SYDVKM. In nucleotides, the CDR3 is TGTGCCAGCAGTTTGCCCATACAGGGACTAGCAGCTTTCTTT. This gives the protein CASSLPIQGLAAFF. Full variable domain (rest looked up from reference TRBV28 and TRBJ1-1): DVKVTQSSRYLVKRTGEKVFLECVQDMDHENMFWYRQDPGLGLRLIYFSYDVKMKEKGDIPEGYSVSREKKERFSLILESASTNQTSMYLCASSLPIQGLAAFFGQGTRLTVV.

The rearrangement joins TRBV5-1 to TRBJ1-2; 7 bases are a match to TRBD1. Trimming cost V 4 bases and J 8 bases; bases outside gene matches: 8. This CDR3 is 13 amino acids long. CDR1 and CDR2 (germline): SGHRS, YFSETQ. This CDR3 is CASSPEGQRGYTF. CDR3 nucleotides: TGCGCCAGCAGCCCCGAGGGACAGCGAGGCTACACCTTC.

On this clone: The sample holds other DNA sequences that translate to the same CDR3. The rearrangement joins TRBV2 to TRBJ1-5, with 9 bases lining up with TRBD1. Germline CDR1 is SNHLY and CDR2 is FYNNEI. V shed 3 bases, J shed 4 bases, and the junction held 4 bases outside the gene matches. The CDR3 consists of 15 residues. Written as DNA, the CDR3 is TGTGCCAGCAGTGAGGGGACAGGGTTTAATCAGCCCCAGCATTTT. This encodes CASSEGTGFNQPQHF.

Many counts were recorded for this clone. The chain recombines TRBV29-1 with TRBJ2-7; the D is unclear. The CDR3 has 12 amino acids. The ends were cut back, 4 bases at V and 5 bases at J, with 12 bases in the middle. CDR1 is SQVTM and CDR2 is ANQGSEA in the germline V gene. The CDR3 reads CSVAPAGHEQYF. The DNA for the CDR3 is TGCAGCGTTGCTCCCGCCGGCCACGAGCAGTACTTC.

This clone has a handful of counts. CDR3 sequence reads: CASSRDQNTDTQYF. CDR3 DNA sequence: TGCGCCAGCAGCCGGGACCAGAACACAGATACGCAGTATTTT. This sequence joins TRBV5-1 and TRBJ2-3; D may be TRBD1 or TRBD2 (5 bases each). Germline CDR1 reads SGHRS; CDR2 reads YFSETQ. The CDR3 contains 14 residues. V was trimmed by 4 bases and J by 2 bases, leaving 11 bases between them. Full variable domain (missing parts from reference TRBV5-1 and TRBJ2-3): KAGVTQTPRYLIKTRGQQVTLSCSPISGHRSVSWYQQTPGQGLQFLFEYFSETQRNKGNFPGRFSGRQFSNSRSEMNVSTLELGDSALYLCASSRDQNTDTQYFGPGTRLTVL.

CDR3 DNA: TGCGCCAGCAGCCCGACCGGGACAGGGGATTCACCCCTCCACTTT. Translation: CASSPTGTGDSPLHF. The V call is TRBV5-1, the J call TRBJ1-6; 10 bases map to TRBD1. The J segment lost 8 bases and the V segment lost 4 bases, leaving 6 bases of the junction unmatched. This CDR3 contains 15 residues. The germline gives CDR1 SGHRS, CDR2 YFSETQ.

The chain recombines TRBV5-6 with TRBJ1-1; a weak D match, TRBD1 (5 bases). CDR3 length equals 13 residues. The germline CDR1 and CDR2 sequences are SGHDT and YYEEEE. V lost 7 bases to trimming and J lost 1 base, with 11 bases between them. The CDR3 bases are TGTGCCAGCGCCGACAGAAGGAACACTGAAGCTTTCTTT. Its translation: CASADRRNTEAFF.

In the case of this clone: Given the absence of the conserved phenylalanine or tryptophan at the CDR3 end, a read error is likely. The DNA is left out, because the CDR3 cannot be placed on it with certainty; the CDR3 is given as TCRdb lists it. CDR3 residues: CASSLEGWGHSK. The chain joins TRBV5-1 to TRBJ2-6; the D segment call TRBD1 is taken from the table without a DNA check. The germline V gene has CDR1 SGHRS and CDR2 YFSETQ. The CDR3 is 12 residues long, counting both termini.

This sequence joins TRBV7-7 and TRBJ2-3; 11 bases align to TRBD2. V gave up 5 bases and J gave up 5 bases; unmatched junction bases: 9. This CDR3 has 16 amino acids. CDR1 is SSHAT and CDR2 is FNYEAQ in the germline V gene (reference sequence). CDR3 region: CASSPLAGGPQDTQYF. The CDR3 DNA follows: TGTGCCAGCAGCCCCTTAGCGGGGGGGCCGCAAGATACGCAGTATTTT.

This chain links TRBV7-6 with TRBJ2-2; 7 nucleotides agree with TRBD1. The length of the CDR3 is 16 residues. The germline CDR1 and CDR2 sequences are SGHVS and FNYEAQ. With 4 bases clipped from V and 2 bases from J, the junction kept 7 bases outside the gene matches. The CDR3 reads CASSSRQGINTGELFF. As DNA, the CDR3 is TGTGCCAGCAGCTCTCGACAGGGCATAAACACCGGGGAGCTGTTTTTT.

The chain links TRBV28 to TRBJ2-2, with a weak D call TRBD2 (7 bases). V shed 1 base and J shed 0 bases, with 12 bases lying between them. CDR1 and CDR2 from the germline V gene are MDHEN and SYDVKM. The CDR3 has 17 residues. The CDR3 DNA sequence: TGTGCCAGCAGTTTATTCCGGGGGGCTTCGAACACCGGGGAGCTGTTTTTT. It is translated as CASSLFRGASNTGELFF. Complete variable domain (other parts from reference TRBV28 and TRBJ2-2): DVKVTQSSRYLVKRTGEKVFLECVQDMDHENMFWYRQDPGLGLRLIYFSYDVKMKEKGDIPEGYSVSREKKERFSLILESASTNQTSMYLCASSLFRGASNTGELFFGEGSRLTVL.

The V call is TRBV4-2, the J call TRBJ1-1, with TRBD1 as a possible D gene (5 bases). The germline V gene has CDR1 LGHNA and CDR2 YNFKEQ. The V end lost 5 bases, the J end lost 6 bases, and 16 bases lay between the germline ends. This CDR3 comprises 14 residues. The CDR3 protein is CASSYGGARAEAFF. CDR3 coding DNA: TGTGCCAGCAGCTACGGGGGAGCAAGAGCTGAAGCTTTCTTT.

The gene calls are TRBV6-5 and TRBJ1-5; D is ambiguous. In germline, CDR1 is MNHEY, CDR2 SVGAGI. Trimming removed 4 bases at V and 4 bases at J, with 8 bases between. CDR3 length equals 13 residues. CDR3 DNA: TGTGCCAGCAGTTTAGACGGGAATCAGCCCCAGCATTTT. Translated, it gives CASSLDGNQPQHF.

The chain is built from TRBV29-1 and TRBJ2-1; 11 bases agree with TRBD1. J was trimmed by 8 bases and V by 4 bases; bases with no gene match: 4. Germline CDR1 is SQVTM and CDR2 is ANQGSEA. The CDR3 has 13 residues. For the CDR3, the DNA is TGCAGCGTTGGGCGGACAGGGGGCGATGAGCAGTTCTTC. This sequence encodes CSVGRTGGDEQFF.

The chain combines TRBV6-5 with TRBJ1-2, with D perhaps matching TRBD1 (6 bases). Germline CDR1 is MNHEY and CDR2 is SVGAGI. The ends were cut back, 0 bases at V and 7 bases at J, with 12 bases in the middle. The CDR3 length is 14 residues. The CDR3 here is CASSYSIQGGGYTF. CDR3 DNA sequence: TGTGCCAGCAGTTACTCGATACAGGGAGGTGGCTACACCTTC.

The chain carries TRBV5-4 and TRBJ1-3; TRBD1 agrees at 8 bases. The CDR3 has 15 residues. CDR1 is SGHNT, CDR2 YYREEE, per germline (reference sequence). Losses at the gene ends were 7 bases for V and 2 bases for J; bases not matched to a gene: 8. Here the CDR3 reads CASSELTGAGNTIYF. As DNA, the CDR3 is TGTGCCAGCTCCGAACTGACAGGGGCTGGAAACACCATATATTTT. Full variable domain (remainder filled in from reference TRBV5-4 and TRBJ1-3): ETGVTQSPTHLIKTRGQQVTLRCSSQSGHNTVSWYQQALGQGPQFIFQYYREEENGRGNFPPRFSGLQFPNYSSELNVNALELDDSALYLCASSELTGAGNTIYFGEGSWLTVV.

This sequence joins TRBV5-6 and TRBJ2-1, with 10 bases lining up with TRBD1. The CDR3 consists of 15 residues. Germline CDR1 SGHDT, CDR2 YYEEEE. The J segment lost 6 bases and the V segment lost 8 bases, leaving 11 bases of the junction unmatched. The CDR3 here is CASQGQGIFRNEQFF. CDR3 in DNA: TGTGCCAGTCAGGGACAGGGGATATTTCGCAATGAGCAGTTCTTC.

V usage is TRBV27 and J usage is TRBJ1-5, with D maybe TRBD1 (5 bases). Germline V CDR1 and CDR2: MNHEY, SMNVEV (reference sequence). V shed 1 base and J shed 3 bases, with 13 bases lying between them. The CDR3 totals 16 residues. The CDR3 protein is CASSLWGGGVNQPQHF. The CDR3 DNA is TGTGCCAGCAGTTTATGGGGAGGAGGGGTCAATCAGCCCCAGCATTTT.